These T cell receptor beta chains were read from a single sample in a study of OX40 agonist ivuxolimab in advanced cancers. Produced via immunoSEQ multiplex PCR; TCRdb's table is partial and in-frame only. The sample shows tens of thousands of clones, 80% to 90% of them seen only once. Specimen: CD4+ or CD8+ T cells sorted from blood, collected in a trial of the OX40 agonist ivuxolimab. These receptors were taken from an adult with an advanced solid tumor such as melanoma, head and neck, liver or kidney cancer. Both conserved end residues are part of each CDR3. D genes are given only for firm matches. Clone size is shown for a subset of rows, as once, few, many or a class of expanded clone.

-,-,TRBV11-2,TRBJ1-2,14,CASSPSPGSYGYTF,TGTGCCAGCAGCCCAAGCCCAGGGTCCTATGGCTACACCTTC
-,TRBD1,TRBV29-1,TRBJ1-2,14,CSVIRQGVDYGYTF,TGCAGCGTGATACGACAGGGGGTGGACTATGGCTACACCTTC
-,TRBD1,TRBV29-1,TRBJ1-1,15,CSVEGQGALNTEAFF,TGCAGCGTCGAAGGACAGGGGGCCTTGAACACTGAAGCTTTCTTT
-,-,TRBV6-6,TRBJ1-1,16,CASRHRDTRMNTEAFF,TGTGCCAGCAGACACCGGGACACCCGCATGAACACTGAAGCTTTCTTT
-,TRBD1,TRBV28,TRBJ1-6,14,CASSPPDRFSPLHF,TGTGCCAGCAGCCCCCCGGACAGGTTTTCACCCCTCCACTTT
-,-,TRBV28,TRBJ1-2,14,CASSLPRDAYGYTF,TGTGCCAGCAGTTTGCCTCGGGATGCCTATGGCTACACCTTC
-,-,TRBV7-8,TRBJ1-4,16,CASSFRDRGQGEKLFF,TGTGCCAGCAGCTTTAGGGACCGGGGTCAGGGTGAAAAACTGTTTTTT
-,TRBD1,TRBV9,TRBJ1-3,17,CASSAQRQGAGGNTIYF,TGTGCCAGCAGCGCCCAAAGACAGGGGGCAGGTGGAAACACCATATATTTT
-,TRBD2,TRBV4-2,TRBJ2-3,17,CASSQLAGGRGTDTQYF,TGTGCCAGCAGCCAACTAGCGGGGGGGCGCGGCACAGATACGCAGTATTTT
-,-,TRBV28,TRBJ1-5,12,CASSVYEQPQHF,TGTGCCAGCAGCGTTTATGAACAGCCCCAGCATTTT
few,-,TRBV29-1,TRBJ2-2,14,CSVVEDWNTGELFF,TGCAGCGTTGTTGAGGACTGGAACACCGGGGAGCTGTTTTTT
-,TRBD1,TRBV6-1,TRBJ2-1,15,CASSERRGTGHEQFF,TGTGCCAGCAGTGAACGCAGGGGGACAGGGCATGAGCAGTTCTTC
-,-,TRBV9,TRBJ2-1,15,CASSVDPTWGNEQFF,TGTGCCAGCAGCGTCGACCCAACCTGGGGAAATGAGCAGTTCTTC
-,TRBD1,TRBV5-1,TRBJ2-3,16,CASSSKPGTGADTQYF,TGCGCCAGCAGCTCAAAACCCGGGACAGGGGCAGATACGCAGTATTTT
few,TRBD2,TRBV9,TRBJ2-1,16,CASSPGRASGSGEQFF,TGTGCCAGCAGCCCCGGTAGGGCTAGCGGGAGTGGTGAGCAGTTCTTC
few,-,TRBV7-6,TRBJ1-3,14,CASAQGYVGNTIYF,TGTGCCAGCGCTCAGGGGTACGTGGGAAACACCATATATTTT
once,-,TRBV19,TRBJ1-1,13,CASSYDSSDIPFF,TGTGCCAGTAGTTATGATAGTAGCGACATTCCATTCTTT
-,TRBD1,TRBV2,TRBJ1-2,15,CASRPGTGGSYGYTF,TGTGCCAGCAGACCCGGGACAGGGGGCTCCTATGGCTACACCTTC
-,-,TRBV9,TRBJ1-2,12,CASRRRNYGYTF,TGTGCCAGCAGAAGGAGGAACTATGGCTACACCTTC
-,-,TRBV5-1,TRBJ2-5,16,CASSLIPGTAQETQYF,TGCGCCAGCAGCCTAATCCCCGGGACGGCCCAAGAGACCCAGTACTTC
-,-,TRBV18,TRBJ1-2,12,CASSESRDGYTF,TGTGCCAGCTCAGAGAGCAGGGATGGCTACACCTTC
-,-,TRBV11-2,TRBJ2-1,15,CASSLRLVSGNEQFF,TGTGCCAGCAGCTTAAGACTAGTTTCGGGCAATGAGCAGTTCTTC